The following is a T cell receptor (beta chain) sequence with its context. The sample is drawn from a study of monozygotic twins with inflammatory bowel disease. The CDR3 length is 16 residues. Germline-derived CDR1 and CDR2 are SGHTA and FQGNSA. TCRdb reprocessed the 5' RACE reads and reports one entry per CDR3 protein, with no DNA. The repertoire table contains approximately 400,000 distinct CDR3 sequences. The origin of this receptor is a human donor with ulcerative colitis or Crohn's disease, or a healthy co-twin of an affected twin (not recorded which). This chain uses TRBV7-2 with TRBJ2-1; TCRdb's D call, TRBD1, is unchecked because there is no DNA. Sequencing used blood. CDR3 in amino acids: CASSLARLTGGNEQFF.